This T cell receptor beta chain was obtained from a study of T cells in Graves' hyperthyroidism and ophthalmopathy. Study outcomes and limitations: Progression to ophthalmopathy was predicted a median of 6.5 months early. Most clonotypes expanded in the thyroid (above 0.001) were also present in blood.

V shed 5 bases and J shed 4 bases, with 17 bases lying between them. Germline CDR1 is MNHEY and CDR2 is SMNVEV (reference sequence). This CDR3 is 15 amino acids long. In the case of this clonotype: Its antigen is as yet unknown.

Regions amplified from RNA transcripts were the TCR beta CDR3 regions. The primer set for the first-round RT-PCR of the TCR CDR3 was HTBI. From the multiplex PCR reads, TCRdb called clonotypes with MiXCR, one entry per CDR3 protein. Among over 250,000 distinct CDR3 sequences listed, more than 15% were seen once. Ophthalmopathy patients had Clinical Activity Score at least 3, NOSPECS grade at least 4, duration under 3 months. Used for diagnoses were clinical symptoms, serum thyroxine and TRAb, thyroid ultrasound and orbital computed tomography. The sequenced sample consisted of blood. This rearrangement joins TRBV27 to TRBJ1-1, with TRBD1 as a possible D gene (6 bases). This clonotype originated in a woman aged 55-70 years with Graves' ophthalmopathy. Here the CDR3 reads CASSPAAGEGTEAFF. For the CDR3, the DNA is TGTGCCAGCAGTCCAGCGGCAGGGGAGGGCACTGAAGCTTTCTTT.